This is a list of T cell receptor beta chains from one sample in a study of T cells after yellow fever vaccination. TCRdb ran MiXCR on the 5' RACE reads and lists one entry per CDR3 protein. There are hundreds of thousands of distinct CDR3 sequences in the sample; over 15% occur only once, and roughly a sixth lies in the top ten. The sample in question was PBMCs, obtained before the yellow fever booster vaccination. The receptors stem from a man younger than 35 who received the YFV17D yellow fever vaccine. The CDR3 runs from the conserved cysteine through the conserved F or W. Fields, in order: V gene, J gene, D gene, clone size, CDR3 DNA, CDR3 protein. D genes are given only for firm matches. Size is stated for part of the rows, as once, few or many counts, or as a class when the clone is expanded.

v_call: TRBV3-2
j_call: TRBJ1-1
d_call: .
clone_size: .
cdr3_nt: TGTGCCAGCAGCGAGGAAGGGAGAATGAACACTGAAGCTTTCTTT
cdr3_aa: CASSEEGRMNTEAFF

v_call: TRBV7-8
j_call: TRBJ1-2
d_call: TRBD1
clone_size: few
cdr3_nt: TGTGCCAGCAGCTTAGCCCACGACAGGGCTGGCTACACCTTC
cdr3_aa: CASSLAHDRAGYTF

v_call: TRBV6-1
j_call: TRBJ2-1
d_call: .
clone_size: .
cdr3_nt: TGTGCCAGCAGTCGGACAGCCACCTACAATGAGCAGTTCTTC
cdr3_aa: CASSRTATYNEQFF

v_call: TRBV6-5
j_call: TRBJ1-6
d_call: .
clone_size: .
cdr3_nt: TGTGCCAGCAGTTCTCCGAGAGGTAGTAGATCACCCCTCCACTTT
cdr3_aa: CASSSPRGSRSPLHF

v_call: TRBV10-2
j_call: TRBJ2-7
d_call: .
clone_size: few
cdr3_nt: TGCGCCAGCAGTGAGCAGGGACCCACCTTCGCCGAGCAGTACTTC
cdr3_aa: CASSEQGPTFAEQYF

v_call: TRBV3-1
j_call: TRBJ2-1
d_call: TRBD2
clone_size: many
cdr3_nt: TGTGCCAGCAGCCAAGCGAGCGGGGGATACAATGAGCAGTTCTTC
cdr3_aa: CASSQASGGYNEQFF

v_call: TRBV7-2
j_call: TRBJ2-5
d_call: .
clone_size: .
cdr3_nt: TGTGCCAGCAGTAGTTGGTTGGGGGAAGAGACCCAGTACTTC
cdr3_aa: CASSSWLGEETQYF

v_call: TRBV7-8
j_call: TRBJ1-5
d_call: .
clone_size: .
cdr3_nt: TGTGCCAGCGCCCCCCGGACATCAAATCAGCCCCAGCATTTT
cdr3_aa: CASAPRTSNQPQHF

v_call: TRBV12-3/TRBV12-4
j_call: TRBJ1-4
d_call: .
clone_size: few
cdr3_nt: TGTGCCAGCAGTTTACTGGGTTTCGGAAAACTGTTTTTT
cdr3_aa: CASSLLGFGKLFF

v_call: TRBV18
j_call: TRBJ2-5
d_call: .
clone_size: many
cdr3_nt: TGTGCCAGCTCACCACCGTTAAGTGGGGCCGCGGAGACCCAGTACTTC
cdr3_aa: CASSPPLSGAAETQYF

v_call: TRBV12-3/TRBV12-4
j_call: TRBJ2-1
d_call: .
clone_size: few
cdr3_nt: TGTGCCAGCAGCCCACCAACGCTGAGCTCCTACAATGAGCAGTTCTTC
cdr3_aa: CASSPPTLSSYNEQFF

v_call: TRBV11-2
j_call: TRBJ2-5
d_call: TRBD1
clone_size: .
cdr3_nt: TGTGCCAGCAGCACAGGGGGCGAAGAGACCCAGTACTTC
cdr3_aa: CASSTGGEETQYF

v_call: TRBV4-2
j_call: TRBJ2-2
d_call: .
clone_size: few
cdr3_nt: TGTGCCAGCAGCCAAGATGTCGGCACCGGGGAGCTGTTTTTT
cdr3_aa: CASSQDVGTGELFF

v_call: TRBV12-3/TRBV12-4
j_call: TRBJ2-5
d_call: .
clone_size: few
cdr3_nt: TGTGCCAGCAGTCCCGGGGCGGCCCAGTACTTC
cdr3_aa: CASSPGAAQYF

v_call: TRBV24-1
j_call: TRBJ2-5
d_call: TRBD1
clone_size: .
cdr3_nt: TGTGCCACCAGTGACCCGACAGGGTTTGCGGAGACCCAGTACTTC
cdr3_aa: CATSDPTGFAETQYF

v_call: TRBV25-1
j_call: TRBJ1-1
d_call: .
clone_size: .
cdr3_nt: TGTGCCAGCAGTGAATGGGTAGAGGGGACTGAAGCTTTCTTT
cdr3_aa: CASSEWVEGTEAFF

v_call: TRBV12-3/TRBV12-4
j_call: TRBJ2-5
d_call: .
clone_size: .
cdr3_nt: TGTGCCAGCAGTTATCCGGGGGGCGGAAAGACCCAGTACTTC
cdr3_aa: CASSYPGGGKTQYF

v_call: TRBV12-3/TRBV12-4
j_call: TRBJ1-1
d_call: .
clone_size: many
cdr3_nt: TGTGCCAGCAGTTTGGCCCTGGGCACTGAAGCTTTCTTT
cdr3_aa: CASSLALGTEAFF

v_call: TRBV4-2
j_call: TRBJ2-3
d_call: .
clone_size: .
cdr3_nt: TGTGCCAGCAGCCACGGACGAGATACGCAGTATTTT
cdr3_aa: CASSHGRDTQYF

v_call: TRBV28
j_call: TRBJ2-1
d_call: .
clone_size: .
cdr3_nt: TGTGCCAGCACCCCCGCCGGGCGGAGGGGCGATGAGCAGTTCTTC
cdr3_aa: CASTPAGRRGDEQFF

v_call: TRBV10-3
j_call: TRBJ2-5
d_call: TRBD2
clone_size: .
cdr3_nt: TGTGCCATCAGTCCTAGCGGGGGAAGGCGAGAGACCCAGTACTTC
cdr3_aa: CAISPSGGRRETQYF

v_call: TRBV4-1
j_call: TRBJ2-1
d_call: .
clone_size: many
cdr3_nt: TGCGCCAGCAGCCAGGTCGGGAATGAGCAGTTCTTC
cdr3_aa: CASSQVGNEQFF

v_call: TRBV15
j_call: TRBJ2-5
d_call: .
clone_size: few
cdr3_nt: TGTGCCACCAGCAGCAGGGCTATCCGCGAGACCCAGTACTTC
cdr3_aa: CATSSRAIRETQYF

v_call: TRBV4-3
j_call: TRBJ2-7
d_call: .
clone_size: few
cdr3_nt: TGCGCCAGCAGCCAGAACGGGCAGGGGGGCTACGAGCAGTACTTC
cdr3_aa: CASSQNGQGGYEQYF

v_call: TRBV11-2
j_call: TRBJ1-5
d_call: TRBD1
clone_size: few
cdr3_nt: TGTGCCAGCAGCCCTGGGACAGATAATCAGCCCCAGCATTTT
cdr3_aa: CASSPGTDNQPQHF

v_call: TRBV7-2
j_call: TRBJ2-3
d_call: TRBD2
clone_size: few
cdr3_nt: TGTGCCAGCAGCTTAGCTAGCGGGGCAGATACGCAGTATTTT
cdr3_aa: CASSLASGADTQYF

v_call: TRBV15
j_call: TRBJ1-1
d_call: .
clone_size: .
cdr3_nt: TGTGCCACCCAGTTGAACACTGAAGCTTTCTTT
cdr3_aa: CATQLNTEAFF

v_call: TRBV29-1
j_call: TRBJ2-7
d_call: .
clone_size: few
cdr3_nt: TGCAGCGTGGTTGCAGGGAACTACGAGCAGTACTTC
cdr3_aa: CSVVAGNYEQYF

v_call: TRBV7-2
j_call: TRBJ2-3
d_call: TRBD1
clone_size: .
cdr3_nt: TGTGCCAGCAGCCGCACAGGGGGAGATACGCAGTATTTT
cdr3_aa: CASSRTGGDTQYF

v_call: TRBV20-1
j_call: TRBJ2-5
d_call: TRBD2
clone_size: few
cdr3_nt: TGCAGTGAACTAGCGGGGCAACAAGAGACCCAGTACTTC
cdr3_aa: CSELAGQQETQYF

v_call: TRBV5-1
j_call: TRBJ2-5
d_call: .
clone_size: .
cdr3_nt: TGCGCCAGCAGCTTGGGACTGGCTACGCTATGGGAGACCCAGTACTTC
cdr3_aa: CASSLGLATLWETQYF

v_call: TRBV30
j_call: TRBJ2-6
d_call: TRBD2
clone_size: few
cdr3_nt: TGTGCCTGGAGTATGAGCGGGGGCGTCTCTGGGGCCAACGTCCTGACTTTC
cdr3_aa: CAWSMSGGVSGANVLTF

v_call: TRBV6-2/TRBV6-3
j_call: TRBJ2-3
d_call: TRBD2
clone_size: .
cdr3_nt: TGTGCCAGCAGTTACTCGATAGGCCTAGCGGGGACCACAGATACGCAGTATTTT
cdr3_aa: CASSYSIGLAGTTDTQYF